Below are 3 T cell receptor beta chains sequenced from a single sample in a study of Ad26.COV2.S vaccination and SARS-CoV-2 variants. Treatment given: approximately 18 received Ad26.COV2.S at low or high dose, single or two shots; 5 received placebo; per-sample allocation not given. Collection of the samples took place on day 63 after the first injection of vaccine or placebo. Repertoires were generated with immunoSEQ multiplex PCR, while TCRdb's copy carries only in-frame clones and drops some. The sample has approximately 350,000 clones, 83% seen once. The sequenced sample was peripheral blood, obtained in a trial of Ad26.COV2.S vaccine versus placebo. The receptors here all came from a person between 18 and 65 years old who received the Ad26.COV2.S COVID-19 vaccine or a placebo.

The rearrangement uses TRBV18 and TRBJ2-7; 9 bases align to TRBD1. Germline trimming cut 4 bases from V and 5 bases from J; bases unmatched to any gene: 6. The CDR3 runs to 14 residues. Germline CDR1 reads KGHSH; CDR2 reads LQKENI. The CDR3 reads CASSQGQGTHEQYF. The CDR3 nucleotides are TGTGCCAGCTCACAAGGACAGGGGACCCACGAGCAGTACTTC.

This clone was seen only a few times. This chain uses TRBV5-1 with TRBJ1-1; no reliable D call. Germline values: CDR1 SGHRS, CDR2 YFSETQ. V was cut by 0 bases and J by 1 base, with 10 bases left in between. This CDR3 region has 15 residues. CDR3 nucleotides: TGCGCCAGCAGCTTGGGGCTAACTAAGAACACTGAAGCTTTCTTT. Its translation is CASSLGLTKNTEAFF.

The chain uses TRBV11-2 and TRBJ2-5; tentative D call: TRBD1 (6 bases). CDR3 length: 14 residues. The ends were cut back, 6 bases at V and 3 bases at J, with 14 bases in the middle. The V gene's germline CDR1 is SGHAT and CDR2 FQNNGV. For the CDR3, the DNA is TGTGCCAGCAGTTTTCAGGGGCTGGAAGAGACCCAGTACTTC. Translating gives CASSFQGLEETQYF. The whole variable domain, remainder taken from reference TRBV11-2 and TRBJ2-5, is EAGVAQSPRYKIIEKRQSVAFWCNPISGHATLYWYQQILGQGPKLLIQFQNNGVVDDSQLPKDRFSAERLKGVDSTLKIQPAKLEDSAVYLCASSFQGLEETQYFGPGTRLLVL.